This T cell receptor beta chain was recovered during a study of radiation and T cells in renal cell carcinoma. Overall study context: Nephrectomy followed 15 Gy stereotactic body radiation by 4 weeks.

General study points: From baseline, blood top tumor clonotypes peaked at 2 weeks post-radiation. Baseline intratumoral clonotype presence is unknown without pretreatment biopsies.

Here immunoSEQ multiplex PCR was the method, and the copy in TCRdb shows in-frame clones only, minus some. The sample includes about 130,000 clones, about 81% of them seen just once. In the case of this clone: Its antigen is unidentified.

The time point was: blood 2 weeks post-SBRT. The treatment here: 15 Gy SBRT to primary tumor, nephrectomy 4 weeks later. After SBRT, blood was collected at 2 and 4 weeks, plus baseline. Germline V gene data show CDR1 as PRHDT and CDR2 as FYEKMQ (reference sequence). The junction had 4 bases not matched to a gene; V was cut back by 3 bases and J by 4 bases. This CDR3 has 15 residues. Sequences were derived from blood, sampled from a patient whose treatment included radiotherapy and nephrectomy. The chain recombines TRBV13 with TRBJ2-7; 12 nucleotides line up with TRBD1. This TCR was recovered from a man aged 45-60 years with renal cell carcinoma. The CDR3 loop is CASSFGTGGSYEQYF. DNA of the CDR3: TGTGCCAGCAGCTTCGGGACAGGGGGCAGTTACGAGCAGTACTTC.